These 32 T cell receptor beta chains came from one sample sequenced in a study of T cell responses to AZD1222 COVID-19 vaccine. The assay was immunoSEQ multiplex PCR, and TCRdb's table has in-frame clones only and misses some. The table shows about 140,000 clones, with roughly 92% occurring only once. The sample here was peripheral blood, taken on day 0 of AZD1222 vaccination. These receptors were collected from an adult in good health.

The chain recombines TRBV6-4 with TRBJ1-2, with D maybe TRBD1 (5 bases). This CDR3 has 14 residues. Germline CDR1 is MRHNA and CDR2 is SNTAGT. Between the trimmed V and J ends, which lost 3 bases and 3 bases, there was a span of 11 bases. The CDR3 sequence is CASSETGRDYGYTF. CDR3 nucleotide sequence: TGTGCCAGCAGTGAAACGGGACGGGACTATGGCTACACCTTC.

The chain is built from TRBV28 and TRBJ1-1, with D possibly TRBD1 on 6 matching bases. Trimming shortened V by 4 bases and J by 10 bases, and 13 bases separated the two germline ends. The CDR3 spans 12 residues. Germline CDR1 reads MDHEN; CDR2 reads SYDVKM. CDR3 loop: CASSWGRMAAFF. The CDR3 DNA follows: TGTGCCAGCAGTTGGGGGCGTATGGCAGCTTTCTTT.

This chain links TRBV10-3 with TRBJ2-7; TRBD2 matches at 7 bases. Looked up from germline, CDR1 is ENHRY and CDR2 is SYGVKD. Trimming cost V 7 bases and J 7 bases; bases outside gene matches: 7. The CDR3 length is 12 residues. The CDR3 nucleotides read TGTGCCATCAAAGGTACTAGCGATGAGCAGTACTTC. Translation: CAIKGTSDEQYF.

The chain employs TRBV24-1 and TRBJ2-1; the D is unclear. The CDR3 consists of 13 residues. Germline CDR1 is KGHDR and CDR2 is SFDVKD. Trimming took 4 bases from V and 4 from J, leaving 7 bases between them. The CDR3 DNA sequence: TGTGCCACCAGTGACACCCGGTACAATGAGCAGTTCTTC. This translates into CATSDTRYNEQFF.

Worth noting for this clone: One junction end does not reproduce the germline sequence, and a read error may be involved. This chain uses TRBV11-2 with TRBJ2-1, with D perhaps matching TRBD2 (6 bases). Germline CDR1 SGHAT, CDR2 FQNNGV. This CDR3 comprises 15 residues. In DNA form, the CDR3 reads TGTGCCAGCAGCCTAGATCCGGGAGCCTACAATGAGCAGTTCTTC. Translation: CASSLDPGAYNEQFF.

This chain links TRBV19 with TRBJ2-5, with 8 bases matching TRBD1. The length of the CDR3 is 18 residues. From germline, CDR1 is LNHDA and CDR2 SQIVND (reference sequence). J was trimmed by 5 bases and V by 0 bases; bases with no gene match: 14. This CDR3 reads CASSIDRYSRTGFETQYF. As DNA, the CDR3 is TGTGCCAGTAGTATAGATCGTTATTCTAGGACAGGGTTTGAGACCCAGTACTTC.

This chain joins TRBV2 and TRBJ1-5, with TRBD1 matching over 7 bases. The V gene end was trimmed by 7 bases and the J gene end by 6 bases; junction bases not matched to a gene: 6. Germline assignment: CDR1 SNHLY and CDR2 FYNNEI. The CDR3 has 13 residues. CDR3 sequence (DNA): TGTGCCAGCAAGGGGACAGTGCTTCAGCCCCAGCATTTT. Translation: CASKGTVLQPQHF.

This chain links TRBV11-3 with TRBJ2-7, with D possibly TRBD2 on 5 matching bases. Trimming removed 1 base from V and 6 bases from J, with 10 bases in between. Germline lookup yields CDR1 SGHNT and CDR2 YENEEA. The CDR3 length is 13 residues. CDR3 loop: CASSLVPGSEQYF. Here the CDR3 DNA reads TGTGCCAGCAGCTTAGTTCCGGGGAGCGAGCAGTACTTC.

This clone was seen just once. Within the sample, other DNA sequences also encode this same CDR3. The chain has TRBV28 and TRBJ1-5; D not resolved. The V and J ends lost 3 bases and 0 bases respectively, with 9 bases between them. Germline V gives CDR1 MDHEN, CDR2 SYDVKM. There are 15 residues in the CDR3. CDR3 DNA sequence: TGTGCCAGCAGTTTGGGTGGTTATAGCAATCAGCCCCAGCATTTT. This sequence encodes CASSLGGYSNQPQHF.

CDR3 nucleotide sequence: TGTGCCAGAAGCCAGCGTCATTTGTCAGGGGATAGGGGCTACACCTTC. Residues: CARSQRHLSGDRGYTF. The rearrangement joins TRBV5-3 to TRBJ1-2; D is possibly TRBD1 (6 bases). TRBV5-3 is an ORF, with its function uncertain. Trimming cost V 4 bases and J 8 bases, with 24 bases left between them. CDR3 length: 16 amino acids.

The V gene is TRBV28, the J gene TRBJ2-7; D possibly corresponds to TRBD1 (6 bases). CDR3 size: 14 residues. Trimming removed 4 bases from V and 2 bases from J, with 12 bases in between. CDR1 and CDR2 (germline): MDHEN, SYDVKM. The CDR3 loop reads CASSSGDGTYEQYF. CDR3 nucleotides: TGTGCCAGCAGTTCAGGGGACGGGACCTACGAGCAGTACTTC.

CDR3 protein: CASSADSSYEQYF. In DNA form, the CDR3 reads TGTGCCAGCAGTGCGGACAGTTCCTACGAGCAGTACTTC. V is TRBV12-3 or TRBV12-4 and J is TRBJ2-7; a possible D gene is TRBD1 (6 bases). There are 13 residues in the CDR3. V lost 5 bases, J lost 1 base, and 9 bases lay in between.

CDR3 DNA sequence: TGTGCCAGCAGCCGAGACAGGGCCGTGGGAGATACGCAGTATTTT. The encoded protein is CASSRDRAVGDTQYF. This chain links TRBV11-2 with TRBJ2-3, with 7 bases that match TRBD1. V trimming: 5 bases; J trimming: 5 bases; junction bases outside the gene matches: 10. This CDR3 has 15 amino acids. CDR1 is SGHAT and CDR2 is FQNNGV in the germline V gene.

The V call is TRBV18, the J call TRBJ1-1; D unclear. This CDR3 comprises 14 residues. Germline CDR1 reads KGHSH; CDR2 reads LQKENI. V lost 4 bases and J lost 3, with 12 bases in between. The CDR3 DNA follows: TGTGCCAGCTCACTAACAGATTTGTACACTGAAGCTTTCTTT. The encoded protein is CASSLTDLYTEAFF.

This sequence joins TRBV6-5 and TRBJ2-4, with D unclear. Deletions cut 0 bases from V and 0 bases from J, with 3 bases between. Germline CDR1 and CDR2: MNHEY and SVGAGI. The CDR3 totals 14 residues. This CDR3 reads CASSYSVAKNIQYF. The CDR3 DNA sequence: TGTGCCAGCAGTTACTCTGTAGCCAAAAACATTCAGTACTTC.

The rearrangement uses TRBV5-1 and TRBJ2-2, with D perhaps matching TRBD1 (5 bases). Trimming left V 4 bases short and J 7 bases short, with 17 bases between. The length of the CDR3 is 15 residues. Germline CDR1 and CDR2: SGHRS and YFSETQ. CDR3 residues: CASSQTLAGFGELFF. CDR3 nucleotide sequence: TGCGCCAGCAGCCAGACCTTAGCAGGGTTCGGGGAGCTGTTTTTT.

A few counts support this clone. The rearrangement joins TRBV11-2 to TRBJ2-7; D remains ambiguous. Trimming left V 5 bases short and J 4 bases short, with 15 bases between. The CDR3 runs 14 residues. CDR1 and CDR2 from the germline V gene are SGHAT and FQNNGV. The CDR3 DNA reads TGTGCCAGCAGCCCCGGGTTCTCGTTTTACGAGCAGTACTTC. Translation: CASSPGFSFYEQYF.

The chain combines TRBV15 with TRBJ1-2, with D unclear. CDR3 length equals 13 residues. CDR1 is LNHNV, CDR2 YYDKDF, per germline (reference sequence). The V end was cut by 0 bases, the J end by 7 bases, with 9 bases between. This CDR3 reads CATSREPGAGYTF. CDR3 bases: TGTGCCACCAGCAGAGAACCAGGAGCTGGCTACACCTTC. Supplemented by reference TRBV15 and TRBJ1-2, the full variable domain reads DAMVIQNPRYQVTQFGKPVTLSCSQTLNHNVMYWYQQKSSQAPKLLFHYYDKDFNNEADTPDNFQSRRPNTSFCFLDIRSPGLGDTAMYLCATSREPGAGYTFGSGTRLTVV.

CDR3 residues: CASSSGTRSSYEQYF. The CDR3, as DNA: TGTGCCAGCAGTTCAGGGACTAGAAGCTCCTACGAGCAGTACTTC. The chain recombines TRBV28 with TRBJ2-7; TRBD2 aligns across 8 bases. This CDR3 spans 15 amino acids. Germline-derived CDR1 and CDR2 are MDHEN and SYDVKM. The trim removed 4 bases at V and 0 bases at J, leaving 5 bases unmatched.

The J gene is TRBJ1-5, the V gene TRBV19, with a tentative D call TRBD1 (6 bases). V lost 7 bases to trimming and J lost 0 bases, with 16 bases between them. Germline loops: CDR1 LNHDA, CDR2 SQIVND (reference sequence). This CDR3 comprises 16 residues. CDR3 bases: TGTGCCAGTATGGGGGCCCTCCCTTATAGCAATCAGCCCCAGCATTTT. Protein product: CASMGALPYSNQPQHF.

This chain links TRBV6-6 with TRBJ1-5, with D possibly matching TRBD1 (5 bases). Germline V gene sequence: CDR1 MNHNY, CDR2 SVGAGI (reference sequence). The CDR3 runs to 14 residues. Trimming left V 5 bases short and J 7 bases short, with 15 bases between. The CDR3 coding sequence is TGTGCCAGCAGTAACCCGGACATGGGCCAGCCCCAGCATTTT. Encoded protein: CASSNPDMGQPQHF.

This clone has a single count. In nucleotides, the CDR3 is TGCGCCAGCAGCCAAGATCTGGGTAATGAAAAACTGTTTTTT. This encodes CASSQDLGNEKLFF. The chain joins TRBV4-1 to TRBJ1-4, with no clear D. This CDR3 spans 14 amino acids. V shed 0 bases and J shed 4 bases, with 6 bases lying between them. CDR1 is MGHRA, CDR2 YSYEKL, per germline.

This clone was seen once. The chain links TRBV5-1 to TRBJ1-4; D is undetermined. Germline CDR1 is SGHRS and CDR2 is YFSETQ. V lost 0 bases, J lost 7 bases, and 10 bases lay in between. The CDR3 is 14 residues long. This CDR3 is CASSLEATREKLFF. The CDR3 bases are TGCGCCAGCAGCTTGGAGGCGACTCGTGAAAAACTGTTTTTT.

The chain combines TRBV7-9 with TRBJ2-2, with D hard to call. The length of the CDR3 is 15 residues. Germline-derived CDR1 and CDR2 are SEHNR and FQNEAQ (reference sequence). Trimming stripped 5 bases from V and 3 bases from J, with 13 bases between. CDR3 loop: CASSAVGRDTGELFF. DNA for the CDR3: TGTGCCAGCAGCGCCGTTGGACGGGACACCGGGGAGCTGTTTTTT.

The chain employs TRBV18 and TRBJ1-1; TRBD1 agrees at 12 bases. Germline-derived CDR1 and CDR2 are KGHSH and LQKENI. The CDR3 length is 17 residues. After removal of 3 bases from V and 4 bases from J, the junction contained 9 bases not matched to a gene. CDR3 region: CASSPPGQGARGTEAFF. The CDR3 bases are TGTGCCAGCTCACCCCCGGGACAGGGGGCTAGGGGCACTGAAGCTTTCTTT. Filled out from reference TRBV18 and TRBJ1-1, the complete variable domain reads NAGVMQNPRHLVRRRGQEARLRCSPMKGHSHVYWYRQLPEEGLKFMVYLQKENIIDESGMPKERFSAEFPKEGPSILRIQQVVRGDSAAYFCASSPPGQGARGTEAFFGQGTRLTVV.

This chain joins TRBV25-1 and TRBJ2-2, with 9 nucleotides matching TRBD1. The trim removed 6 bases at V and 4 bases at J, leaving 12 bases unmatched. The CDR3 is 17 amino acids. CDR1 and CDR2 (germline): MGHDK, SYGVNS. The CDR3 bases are TGTGCCAGCAGCGAAAACCGGGACAGGGTCCCCACCGGGGAGCTGTTTTTT. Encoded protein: CASSENRDRVPTGELFF.

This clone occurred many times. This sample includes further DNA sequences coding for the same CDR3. Here the CDR3 reads CASSYSTGGSYEQYF. In DNA, the CDR3 is TGTGCCAGCAGTTACTCAACAGGGGGTTCCTACGAGCAGTACTTC. The chain couples TRBV6-5 to TRBJ2-7; 8 nucleotides align to TRBD1. V shed 0 bases and J 1 base; nucleotides not matched to a gene: 2. Looked up from germline, CDR1 is MNHEY and CDR2 is SVGAGI. This CDR3 has 15 amino acids.

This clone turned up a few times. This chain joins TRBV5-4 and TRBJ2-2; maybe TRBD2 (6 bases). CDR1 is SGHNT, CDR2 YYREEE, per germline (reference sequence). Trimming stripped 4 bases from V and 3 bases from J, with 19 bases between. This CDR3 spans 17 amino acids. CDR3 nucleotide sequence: TGTGCCAGCAGCCAAGGCGGGGCTAGCCTATACACCGGGGAGCTGTTTTTT. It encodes CASSQGGASLYTGELFF.

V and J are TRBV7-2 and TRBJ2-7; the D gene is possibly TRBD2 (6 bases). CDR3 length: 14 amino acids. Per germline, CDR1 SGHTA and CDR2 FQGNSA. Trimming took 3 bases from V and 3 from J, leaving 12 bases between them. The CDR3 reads CASSFFGGYYEQYF. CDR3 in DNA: TGTGCCAGCAGCTTCTTCGGGGGTTACTACGAGCAGTACTTC.

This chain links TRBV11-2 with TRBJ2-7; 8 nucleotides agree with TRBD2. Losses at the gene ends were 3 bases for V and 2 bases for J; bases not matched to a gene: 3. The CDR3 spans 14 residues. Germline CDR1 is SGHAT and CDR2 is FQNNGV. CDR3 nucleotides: TGTGCCAGCAGCTTTACGGGGGGGGCCTACGAGCAGTACTTC. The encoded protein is CASSFTGGAYEQYF.

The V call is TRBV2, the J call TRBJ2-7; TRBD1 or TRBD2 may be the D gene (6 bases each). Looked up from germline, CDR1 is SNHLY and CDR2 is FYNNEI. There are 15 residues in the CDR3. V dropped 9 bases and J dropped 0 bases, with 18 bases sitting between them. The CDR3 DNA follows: TGTGCCAGTCAGGAGGAGGGGGTGGGCTCCTACGAGCAGTACTTC. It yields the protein CASQEEGVGSYEQYF.

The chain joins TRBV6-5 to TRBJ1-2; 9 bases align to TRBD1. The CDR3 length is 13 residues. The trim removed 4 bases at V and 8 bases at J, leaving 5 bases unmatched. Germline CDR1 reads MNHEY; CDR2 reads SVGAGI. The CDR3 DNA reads TGTGCCAGCAGTTTGGACAGGGGAGGGGGCTACACCTTC. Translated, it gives CASSLDRGGGYTF.